The clone carrying this T cell receptor beta chain was observed a handful of times. The antigen is undetermined. The data belong to a study of OX40 agonist ivuxolimab in advanced cancers. Study as a whole: Recorded diagnoses for dose-escalation patients were hepatocellular carcinoma, melanoma, renal cell or head and neck cancer. Study-wide points: On average, a greater number of expanded clones characterised CD8+ T cells relative to CD4+. Expanded peripheral T cell antigen specificity was not determined.

Trimming removed 5 bases at V and 3 bases at J, with 8 bases between. CDR1 is MNHEY and CDR2 is SVGAGI in the germline V gene. The CDR3 is 13 amino acids. Clones were read by immunoSEQ multiplex PCR, and TCRdb kept only the in-frame ones, dropping some. The repertoire holds some 60,000 clones, with 75% to 90% as singletons. V usage is TRBV6-5 and J usage is TRBJ2-4; the D call may be TRBD1 or TRBD2 (5 bases each). The source material was CD4+ or CD8+ T cells sorted from blood, sampled in a trial of the OX40 agonist ivuxolimab. The sequence was collected from an adult with an advanced solid tumor such as melanoma, head and neck, liver or kidney cancer. The CDR3 DNA reads as TGTGCCAGCAGTCGGGACCACAAAAACATTCAGTACTTC. Its translation is CASSRDHKNIQYF.